These 10 T cell receptor beta chains were all obtained from the same sample, sequenced in a study of blood T cell repertoires in COVID-19. Profiling relied on immunoSEQ multiplex PCR, and the TCRdb table lists in-frame clones only, not all of them. The sample lists 120,000 to 150,000 clones, around 80% occurring once. The source material was peripheral blood. The receptors originated from an elderly man with acute or convalescent COVID-19.

The chain is built from TRBV11-3 and TRBJ2-7; 8 nucleotides match TRBD1. Germline V gene lookup returns CDR1 SGHNT and CDR2 YENEEA. This CDR3 is built from 16 residues. Trimming cost V 1 base and J 3 bases; bases outside gene matches: 8. The CDR3, as DNA: TGTGCCAGCAGCTTAGCTGGTTCAGGGGGCATCTACGAGCAGTACTTC. It translates to CASSLAGSGGIYEQYF.

This clone was seen many times. V and J are TRBV28 and TRBJ1-6; D not certain. Trimming pared 7 bases from V and 12 bases from J, leaving 13 bases between. The CDR3 length is 12 residues. Germline V gives CDR1 MDHEN, CDR2 SYDVKM. CDR3 sequence: CASTPPRGPLHF. Written as DNA, the CDR3 is TGTGCCAGCACCCCCCCCAGAGGACCCCTCCACTTT.

The chain is built from TRBV19 and TRBJ1-4, with 8 positions matching TRBD1. The V segment lost 7 bases and the J segment 0 bases; nucleotides outside the gene matches: 7. Germline V gene lookup returns CDR1 LNHDA and CDR2 SQIVND (reference sequence). The CDR3 consists of 16 residues. CDR3 sequence reads: CASTPDRAATNEKLFF. The CDR3, as DNA: TGTGCCAGTACTCCGGACAGGGCCGCAACTAATGAAAAACTGTTTTTT. Full variable domain (remainder filled in from reference TRBV19 and TRBJ1-4): DGGITQSPKYLFRKEGQNVTLSCEQNLNHDAMYWYRQDPGQGLRLIYYSQIVNDFQKGDIAEGYSVSREKKESFPLTVTSAQKNPTAFYLCASTPDRAATNEKLFFGSGTQLSVL.

This clone came up a few times. The chain is built from TRBV5-4 and TRBJ2-5; D ambiguous. V lost 1 base and J 1 base, leaving 8 bases between the germline ends. This CDR3 comprises 14 residues. CDR1 and CDR2 from the germline V gene are SGHNT and YYREEE (reference sequence). CDR3 sequence (DNA): TGTGCCAGCAGCTTGACACCTTTCCAAGAGACCCAGTACTTC. As protein: CASSLTPFQETQYF.

The chain uses TRBV7-2 and TRBJ2-5, with D possibly matching TRBD2 (7 bases). The CDR3 loop spans 16 amino acids. V dropped 2 bases and J dropped 4 bases, with 17 bases sitting between them. The germline CDR1 and CDR2 sequences are SGHTA and FQGNSA. DNA of the CDR3: TGTGCCAGCAGCTTAACTGGGAGTGCGGGGGCAGAGACCCAGTACTTC. Translated, it gives CASSLTGSAGAETQYF.

This clone was picked up a small number of times. As DNA, the CDR3 is TGTGCCAGCAGTTATACAGGGACTCAGCCCCAGCATTTT. Translating gives CASSYTGTQPQHF. This sequence joins TRBV6-5 and TRBJ1-5, with TRBD1 as a possible D gene (6 bases). The germline gives CDR1 MNHEY, CDR2 SVGAGI. The CDR3 contains 13 residues. V dropped 3 bases and J dropped 6 bases, with 9 bases sitting between them.

J is TRBJ1-1 and V is TRBV5-1; 7 bases fit TRBD1. CDR3 length equals 14 residues. Looked up from germline, CDR1 is SGHRS and CDR2 is YFSETQ. Germline trimming cut 4 bases from V and 1 base from J; bases unmatched to any gene: 4. CDR3 region: CASSLGQPNTEAFF. Written as DNA, the CDR3 is TGCGCCAGCAGCCTGGGACAGCCGAACACTGAAGCTTTCTTT.

This clone was recorded only once. The chain uses TRBV9 and TRBJ2-5; a possible D gene is TRBD2 (5 bases). The CDR3 is 16 residues long. CDR1 and CDR2 (germline): SGDLS, YYNGEE. Trimming took 0 bases from V and 1 from J, leaving 13 bases between them. The CDR3 coding sequence is TGTGCCAGCAGCGTAGCTACAGAGGGTTCCCAAGAGACCCAGTACTTC. As protein: CASSVATEGSQETQYF. The full variable domain, in which reference TRBV9 and TRBJ2-5 provide the parts outside the CDR3, is DSGVTQTPKHLITATGQRVTLRCSPRSGDLSVYWYQQSLDQGLQFLIQYYNGEERAKGNILERFSAQQFPDLHSELNLSSLELGDSALYFCASSVATEGSQETQYFGPGTRLLVL.

This chain uses TRBV11-2 with TRBJ1-1; 8 bases map to TRBD1. CDR3 length: 15 residues. Looked up from germline, CDR1 is SGHAT and CDR2 is FQNNGV. Germline trimming cut 5 bases from V and 1 base from J; bases unmatched to any gene: 6. The chain's CDR3 is CASSPQTGENTEAFF. CDR3 nucleotide sequence: TGTGCCAGCAGCCCCCAGACAGGGGAGAACACTGAAGCTTTCTTT.

This chain joins TRBV6-2 or TRBV6-3 and TRBJ1-6; perhaps TRBD1 as D (5 bases). The V end lost 6 bases, the J end lost 10 bases, and 22 bases lay between the germline ends. Germline lookup yields CDR1 MNHEY and CDR2 SVGEGT. This CDR3 has 16 residues. CDR3 sequence: CASRPPTALTGSPLHF. DNA of the CDR3: TGTGCCAGCAGGCCTCCGACAGCCCTGACCGGGTCACCCCTCCACTTT.